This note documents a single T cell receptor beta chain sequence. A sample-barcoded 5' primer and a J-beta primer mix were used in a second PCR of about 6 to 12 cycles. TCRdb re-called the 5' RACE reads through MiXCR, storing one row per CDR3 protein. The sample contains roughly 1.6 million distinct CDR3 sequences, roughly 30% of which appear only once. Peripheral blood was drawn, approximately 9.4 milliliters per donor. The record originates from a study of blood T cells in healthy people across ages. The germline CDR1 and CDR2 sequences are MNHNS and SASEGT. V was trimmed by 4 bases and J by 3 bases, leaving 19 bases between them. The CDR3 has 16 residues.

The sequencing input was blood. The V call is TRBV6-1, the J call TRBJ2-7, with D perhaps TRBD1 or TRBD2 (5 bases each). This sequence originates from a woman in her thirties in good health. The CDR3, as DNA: TGTGCCAGCAGTGGCCTATTACCGGGACCTCTCTACGAGCAGTACTTC. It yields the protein CASSGLLPGPLYEQYF.